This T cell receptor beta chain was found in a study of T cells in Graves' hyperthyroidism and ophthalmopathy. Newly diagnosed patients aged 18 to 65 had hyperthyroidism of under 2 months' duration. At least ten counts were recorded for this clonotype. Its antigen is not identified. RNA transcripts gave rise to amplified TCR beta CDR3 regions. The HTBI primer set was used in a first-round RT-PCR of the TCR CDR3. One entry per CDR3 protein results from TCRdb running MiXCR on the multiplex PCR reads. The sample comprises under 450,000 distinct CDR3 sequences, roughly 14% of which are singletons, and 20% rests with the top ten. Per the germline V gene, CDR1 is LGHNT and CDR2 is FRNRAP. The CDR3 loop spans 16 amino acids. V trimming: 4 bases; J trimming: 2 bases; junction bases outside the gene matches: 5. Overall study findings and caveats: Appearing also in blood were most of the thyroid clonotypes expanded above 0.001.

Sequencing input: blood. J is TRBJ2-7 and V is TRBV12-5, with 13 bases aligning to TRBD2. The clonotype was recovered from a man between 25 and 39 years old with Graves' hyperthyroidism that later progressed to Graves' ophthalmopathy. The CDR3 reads CASGSGLAGPPYEQYF. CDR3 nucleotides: TGTGCTAGTGGTTCGGGACTAGCGGGGCCCCCCTACGAGCAGTACTTC.